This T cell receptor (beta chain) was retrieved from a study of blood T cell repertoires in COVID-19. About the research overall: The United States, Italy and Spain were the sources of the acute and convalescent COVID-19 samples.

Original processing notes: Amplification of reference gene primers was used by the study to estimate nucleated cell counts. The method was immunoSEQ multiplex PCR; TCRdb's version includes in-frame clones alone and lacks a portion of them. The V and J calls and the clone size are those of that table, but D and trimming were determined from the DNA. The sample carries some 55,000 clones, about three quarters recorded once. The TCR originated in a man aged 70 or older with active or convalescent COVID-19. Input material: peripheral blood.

CDR3 loop: CAWGTLTGGLETQYF. The CDR3, as DNA: TGTGCCTGGGGTACCCTGACAGGGGGCTTAGAGACCCAGTACTTC. The chain uses TRBV30 and TRBJ2-5, with 10 nucleotides matching TRBD1. The CDR3 runs 15 residues. Trimming at V came to 5 bases and at J to 4 bases, leaving 10 bases not matched to a gene. CDR1 is GTSNPN, CDR2 SVGIG, per germline (reference sequence).